This T cell receptor beta chain was recorded in a study of blood T cell repertoires in COVID-19. This CDR3 comprises 16 residues. Trimming cost V 1 base and J 4 bases; bases outside gene matches: 9. In germline, CDR1 is SGHAT, CDR2 FQNNGV. Original data processing: Reference gene primer amplification gave nucleated cell count estimates. TCRdb's copy holds only in-frame clones and misses some; the assay was immunoSEQ multiplex PCR. The V and J calls and clone size were taken over from that table, and D and trimming were inferred from the DNA. Of 100,000 or so clones in the sample, roughly 87% were seen once. This clone has only a few counts.

The sequencing sample was made of peripheral blood. The TCR comes from a man in his 60s with acute or convalescent COVID-19. J is TRBJ2-5 and V is TRBV11-2, with TRBD1 identical over 7 bases. The CDR3 coding sequence is TGTGCCAGCAGCTTAGCCTCAGGGGGAATAAGAGAGACCCAGTACTTC. The encoded protein is CASSLASGGIRETQYF.